This TCR beta chain was captured in a study of blood T cell repertoires in COVID-19. Looking at the study overall: The analysed material was cDNA or gDNA that came from T cells, B-cell-depleted T cells, or PBMCs.

In the source study's methods: Amplification with reference gene primers provided the estimates of nucleated cell counts. Sequencing used immunoSEQ multiplex PCR; TCRdb keeps in-frame clones, though not all of them. The V and J calls and the clone size are those of that table, but D and trimming were determined from the DNA. Of 150,000 to 200,000 clones listed, around 84% were seen once; the top ten hold roughly 15%. The length of the CDR3 is 14 residues. V lost 3 bases to trimming and J lost 2 bases, with 10 bases between them. CDR1 and CDR2 from the germline V gene are LNHDA and SQIVND (reference sequence).

Source material: peripheral blood. The clonotype comes from a woman in her 70s with COVID-19, enrolled during active disease. The rearrangement links TRBV19 to TRBJ1-2; no reliable D call. DNA of the CDR3: TGTGCCAGTAGTATCGGGTCCACCAACTATGGCTACACCTTC. This encodes CASSIGSTNYGYTF. The whole variable domain, filled in from reference TRBV19 and TRBJ1-2, reads DGGITQSPKYLFRKEGQNVTLSCEQNLNHDAMYWYRQDPGQGLRLIYYSQIVNDFQKGDIAEGYSVSREKKESFPLTVTSAQKNPTAFYLCASSIGSTNYGYTFGSGTRLTVV.